The following is a TCR beta chain sequence with its context. The antigen is undetermined. Though nominally healthy at sampling, donors likely had unrecorded immune exposures. This entry is derived from a study of cytomegalovirus exposure and HLA in healthy donors. Germline CDR1 and CDR2: MNHEY and SMNVEV (reference sequence). The CDR3 runs 14 residues. V lost 7 bases and J 6 bases, leaving 17 bases between the germline ends. Overall study results and limits: A later analysis found TCR association rates differed by HLA locus, highest for DRB1 and lowest for HLA-C. Upon later analysis, HLA-associated TCR beta chains proved more clonally expanded than other, equally common chains.

PCR employed 60 Vbeta and 13 Jbeta primers. Methods used by the authors: Approximately 83 million unique TCR beta chains, 9 million to 11 million shared, were counted in a later analysis. Assay used: immunoSEQ multiplex PCR; TCRdb lists only in-frame clones, some missing. Clonal size and the V and J genes are those of that table, whereas D and trimming came from the DNA. The sample holds around 100,000 clones, about four fifths seen once. The sequence was obtained from a woman between 18 and 29 years old in good health and CMV-seropositive. This chain connects TRBV27 to TRBJ2-3; TRBD1 is a possible D gene (6 bases). Sample: PBMCs. CDR3 coding DNA: TGTGCCAGCACCATTTCAGGGGTCGAGGATACGCAGTATTTT. Translated: CASTISGVEDTQYF.